The next 32 T cell receptor beta chains were all read from a single sample in a study of human T cells and chemical hapten exposure. The time point denotes: patch test 1, 2 weeks after DPC sensitization. Treatment reported: therapeutic diphenylcyclopropenone sensitization with weekly scalp DPC. Each CDR3 protein is one row after TCRdb ran MiXCR on the RACE reads. The sample lists 80,000 to 100,000 distinct CDR3 sequences; roughly 12% were seen once. The sequences come from whole blood, collected in connection with sensitization to the hapten diphenylcyclopropenone (DPC). All receptors come from a woman between 40 and 55 years old with alopecia areata. Some clones in this sample may be carry-over from other donors' samples.

This clonotype has just one count. The chain combines TRBV3-1 with TRBJ1-1, with TRBD1 matching over 10 bases. The CDR3 covers 15 residues. CDR1 and CDR2 (germline): LGHDT, YNNKEL (reference sequence). With V trimmed by 1 base and J by 5 bases, 4 bases remained unmatched. This chain's CDR3 is CASSQVGTGETEAFF. The CDR3 DNA sequence: TGTGCCAGCAGCCAAGTTGGGACAGGGGAGACTGAAGCTTTCTTT. Filled out from reference TRBV3-1 and TRBJ1-1, the complete variable domain reads DTAVSQTPKYLVTQMGNDKSIKCEQNLGHDTMYWYKQDSKKFLKIMFSYNNKELIINETVPNRFSPKSPDKAHLNLHINSLELGDSAVYFCASSQVGTGETEAFFGQGTRLTVV.

The chain employs TRBV20-1 and TRBJ2-7, with D perhaps given as TRBD1 or TRBD2 (5 bases each). The V gene lost 3 bases and the J gene lost 2 bases, with 17 bases spanning the gap. The CDR3 spans 15 residues. Germline V gives CDR1 DFQATT, CDR2 SNEGSKA (reference sequence). The CDR3: CSASPAGTVTYEQYF. The CDR3 DNA is TGCAGTGCTAGTCCCGCCGGGACGGTCACCTACGAGCAGTACTTC.

This clonotype was seen more than once but under ten times. The chain carries TRBV6-5 and TRBJ2-2, with D unresolved. The CDR3 has 16 residues. Germline V gene data show CDR1 as MNHEY and CDR2 as SVGAGI. The germline V and J ends were trimmed by 4 bases and 4 bases, with 16 bases remaining between them. The CDR3, as DNA: TGTGCCAGCAGTTTCCTATCCGGGCCCGTCACCGGGGAGCTGTTTTTT. Its protein is CASSFLSGPVTGELFF.

This clonotype was observed a few times. J is TRBJ1-1 and V is TRBV29-1; D unclear. The V gene's germline CDR1 is SQVTM and CDR2 ANQGSEA. Trimming pared 4 bases from V and 0 bases from J, leaving 9 bases between. The CDR3 is made up of 13 amino acids. In DNA, the CDR3 is TGCAGCGTTGGCCTGATAATGAACACTGAAGCTTTCTTT. Protein sequence: CSVGLIMNTEAFF.

Only a few counts were recorded for this clonotype. This chain uses TRBV30 with TRBJ1-5; weak D call: TRBD1 (5 bases). Trimming cost V 0 bases and J 3 bases, with 9 bases left between them. This CDR3 comprises 14 residues. Germline lookup yields CDR1 GTSNPN and CDR2 SVGIG (reference sequence). Written as DNA, the CDR3 is TGTGCCTGGAGTGTATCAGGGTCCAATCAGCCCCAGCATTTT. It is translated as CAWSVSGSNQPQHF. Based on the CDR3 plus reference TRBV30 and TRBJ1-5, the full variable domain is SQTIHQWPATLVQPVGSPLSLECTVEGTSNPNLYWYRQAAGRGLQLLFYSVGIGQISSEVPQNLSASRPQDRQFILSSKKLLLSDSGFYLCAWSVSGSNQPQHFGDGTRLSIL.

The sample holds many counts of this clonotype. In DNA, the CDR3 is TGTGCCAGCAGCCCCTTTCCTGGGGAGCAGTACTTC. Translation gives CASSPFPGEQYF. The chain carries TRBV11-2 and TRBJ2-7; no firm D call. CDR1 and CDR2 (germline): SGHAT, FQNNGV. The V end lost 5 bases, the J end lost 7 bases, and 12 bases lay between the germline ends. The length of the CDR3 is 12 residues.

This clonotype was seen more than once but under ten times. The V call is TRBV20-1, the J call TRBJ2-7; 10 bases are shared with TRBD1. The V segment lost 4 bases and the J segment 4 bases; nucleotides outside the gene matches: 4. Germline V CDR1 and CDR2: DFQATT, SNEGSKA (reference sequence). The length of the CDR3 is 13 residues. The CDR3 nucleotides read TGCAGTGCTAAAGACAGGGGGCTTTACGAGCAGTACTTC. This translates into CSAKDRGLYEQYF.

This rearrangement joins TRBV5-1 to TRBJ2-7, with 12 nucleotides matching TRBD1. The V and J ends lost 3 bases and 2 bases, in that order; junction bases with no gene match: 3. From germline, CDR1 is SGHRS and CDR2 YFSETQ. CDR3 size: 15 residues. The CDR3 DNA reads TGCGCCAGCAGCTACGGGACAGGGGGCCCCTACGAGCAGTACTTC. Its translation: CASSYGTGGPYEQYF. Full variable domain (rest looked up from reference TRBV5-1 and TRBJ2-7): KAGVTQTPRYLIKTRGQQVTLSCSPISGHRSVSWYQQTPGQGLQFLFEYFSETQRNKGNFPGRFSGRQFSNSRSEMNVSTLELGDSALYLCASSYGTGGPYEQYFGPGTRLTVT.

V is TRBV18 and J is TRBJ1-1; 7 bases align to TRBD1. Germline values: CDR1 KGHSH, CDR2 LQKENI. The CDR3 spans 14 residues. V was pared by 2 bases and J by 0 bases, with 0 bases of the junction left unmatched. CDR3 nucleotides: TGTGCCAGCTCACCAGGGACAGTGAACACTGAAGCTTTCTTT. Amino acids: CASSPGTVNTEAFF.

There are many counts of this clonotype. The chain carries TRBV28 and TRBJ1-1; a weak D match, TRBD1 (5 bases). Germline CDR1 and CDR2: MDHEN and SYDVKM. CDR3 length: 13 amino acids. The V end was cut by 3 bases, the J end by 3 bases, with 8 bases between. Here the CDR3 reads CASSFEGYTEAFF. The DNA of the CDR3 is TGTGCCAGCAGTTTTGAGGGGTACACTGAAGCTTTCTTT.

This clonotype appeared a few times. The V and J genes are TRBV9 and TRBJ1-1; D unresolved. This CDR3 is 13 amino acids long. With 0 bases removed from V and 1 base from J, the gap between germline ends came to 4 bases. Per germline, CDR1 SGDLS and CDR2 YYNGEE. The CDR3 here is CASSVAGNTEAFF. The CDR3 nucleotides are TGTGCCAGCAGCGTAGCGGGGAACACTGAAGCTTTCTTT.

The gene calls are TRBV4-1 and TRBJ1-1; no clear D gene. V dropped 0 bases and J dropped 7 bases, with 9 bases sitting between them. Germline CDR1 and CDR2: MGHRA and YSYEKL. This CDR3 has 13 amino acids. CDR3 in DNA: TGCGCCAGCAGCCAAGAAGCCTGGGGTGAAGCTTTCTTT. It encodes CASSQEAWGEAFF.

Only a few counts were recorded for this clonotype. The chain has TRBV6-2 or TRBV6-3 and TRBJ1-1; no firm D call. V was cut by 4 bases and J by 3 bases, with 3 bases left in between. The CDR3 covers 11 residues. CDR1 MNHEY and CDR2 SVGEGT come from the germline V gene. CDR3 nucleotides: TGTGCCAGCAGTTTCCACACTGAAGCTTTCTTT. This encodes CASSFHTEAFF.

This clonotype has a count of ten or more. The V call is TRBV6-6, the J call TRBJ2-5; D not certain. V was pared by 5 bases and J by 1 base, with 5 bases between. This CDR3 has 12 amino acids. CDR1 is MNHNY, CDR2 SVGAGI, per germline (reference sequence). This chain's CDR3 is CASSDFQETQYF. As DNA, the CDR3 is TGTGCCAGCAGTGACTTCCAAGAGACCCAGTACTTC.

This chain uses TRBV6-5 with TRBJ2-5; no clear D gene. The CDR3 is made up of 13 amino acids. The V and J ends lost 4 bases and 5 bases respectively, with 11 bases between them. Germline V lookup: CDR1 MNHEY, CDR2 SVGAGI. The CDR3 DNA sequence: TGTGCCAGCAGTTTGACTCTCACCGAGACCCAGTACTTC. Protein sequence: CASSLTLTETQYF.

This chain connects TRBV18 to TRBJ2-3, with TRBD1 as a possible D gene (5 bases). Looked up from germline, CDR1 is KGHSH and CDR2 is LQKENI. The CDR3 length is 15 residues. V gave up 3 bases and J gave up 3 bases, with 13 bases separating them. Written as DNA, the CDR3 is TGTGCCAGCTCACCGTCCTCAGGGATGACAGATACGCAGTATTTT. Translation: CASSPSSGMTDTQYF.

This chain joins TRBV24-1 and TRBJ2-5; TRBD1 might be the D (6 bases). The germline gives CDR1 KGHDR, CDR2 SFDVKD. Trimming took 1 base from V and 1 from J, leaving 9 bases between them. The CDR3 has 15 residues. The CDR3 region has the DNA TGTGCCACCAGTGATTTTGCGGACAGCCAAGAGACCCAGTACTTC. This gives the protein CATSDFADSQETQYF.

This clonotype was picked up a small number of times. V and J are TRBV9 and TRBJ1-3; TRBD1 might be the D (6 bases). The V end was cut by 4 bases, the J end by 0 bases, with 11 bases between. Per the germline V gene, CDR1 is SGDLS and CDR2 is YYNGEE. The length of the CDR3 is 15 residues. The CDR3 DNA follows: TGTGCCAGCAGCCCCCGGGGGGCCTCTGGAAACACCATATATTTT. This translates into CASSPRGASGNTIYF.

This clonotype has ten or more counts. The V gene is TRBV6-1, the J gene TRBJ2-7; 7 bases fit TRBD1. J lost 5 bases, V lost 1 base, and 5 bases had no gene match. This CDR3 has 14 residues. The V gene's germline CDR1 is MNHNS and CDR2 SASEGT. CDR3 in DNA: TGTGCCAGCAGTGAAGTACAGGGGAACCACGAGCAGTACTTC. As protein: CASSEVQGNHEQYF.

The sample holds one count of this clonotype. The CDR3 loop reads CASSQWPRAYEQYF. Here the CDR3 DNA reads TGCGCCAGCAGCCAGTGGCCGCGTGCGTACGAGCAGTACTTC. The chain combines TRBV4-1 with TRBJ2-7, with D uncertain. V was pared by 3 bases and J by 4 bases, with 13 bases between. The germline V gene has CDR1 MGHRA and CDR2 YSYEKL. The CDR3 extends over 14 amino acids.

The V gene is TRBV6-2 or TRBV6-3, the J gene TRBJ2-4; 11 bases line up with TRBD2. Trimming at V came to 7 bases and at J to 1 base, leaving 6 bases not matched to a gene. This CDR3 is built from 16 residues. CDR1 and CDR2 (germline): MNHEY, SVGEGT. This CDR3 is CASTGTSGGAKNIQYF. CDR3 coding DNA: TGTGCCAGCACCGGGACTAGCGGCGGGGCCAAAAACATTCAGTACTTC.

V gene TRBV7-9 combines with J gene TRBJ2-1; D remains unclear. Between the trimmed V and J ends, which lost 1 base and 0 bases, there was a span of 7 bases. From germline, CDR1 is SEHNR and CDR2 FQNEAQ (reference sequence). The CDR3 length is 15 residues. The CDR3 DNA reads as TGTGCCAGCAGCTTAGACACCCTCTCCTACAATGAGCAGTTCTTC. Its translation: CASSLDTLSYNEQFF.

This clonotype was seen ten or more times. The chain is built from TRBV4-3 and TRBJ2-1, with 8 bases identical to TRBD2. This CDR3 comprises 19 residues. The germline CDR1 and CDR2 sequences are LGHNA and YSLEER. The J segment lost 3 bases and the V segment lost 0 bases, leaving 13 bases of the junction unmatched. The CDR3 DNA sequence: TGCGCCAGCAGCCAAGATGGGCTAGCGGGTGGGGGTTTCTACAATGAGCAGTTCTTC. Protein: CASSQDGLAGGGFYNEQFF.

Many counts were recorded for this clonotype. This rearrangement joins TRBV6-2 or TRBV6-3 to TRBJ2-1; TRBD2 aligns across 11 bases. The V gene end was trimmed by 5 bases and the J gene end by 1 base; junction bases not matched to a gene: 1. The length of the CDR3 is 15 residues. CDR1 is MNHEY and CDR2 is SVGEGT in the germline V gene. CDR3 bases: TGTGCCAGCAGTACTAGCGGGGGATCCTACAATGAGCAGTTCTTC. This codes for CASSTSGGSYNEQFF.

This clonotype has only a few counts. The genes are TRBV11-2 and TRBJ2-2, with unresolved D. The CDR3 extends over 14 amino acids. V lost 2 bases and J lost 1, with 5 bases in between. CDR1 is SGHAT, CDR2 FQNNGV, per germline. In nucleotides, the CDR3 is TGTGCCAGCAGCTTACTAGAGAACACCGGGGAGCTGTTTTTT. The encoded protein is CASSLLENTGELFF.

This clonotype was recorded a few times. The chain combines TRBV19 with TRBJ1-4; no reliable D call. This CDR3 has 11 amino acids. Germline assignment: CDR1 LNHDA and CDR2 SQIVND (reference sequence). V was pared by 2 bases and J by 7 bases, with 2 bases between. The CDR3 nucleotides are TGTGCCAGTAGTATATTTGAAAAACTGTTTTTT. This sequence encodes CASSIFEKLFF.

V and J are TRBV29-1 and TRBJ1-5; perhaps TRBD1 as D (6 bases). The CDR3 is 13 residues long. CDR1 is SQVTM, CDR2 ANQGSEA, per germline. V was trimmed by 5 bases and J by 3 bases, leaving 11 bases between them. CDR3 residues: CSVTQGYNQPQHF. For the CDR3, the DNA is TGCAGCGTTACACAGGGCTACAATCAGCCCCAGCATTTT.

This clonotype was recorded a few times. The CDR3 bases are TGTGCCAGCAGGGATGACAGGGATTTGAGGACCGGGGAGCTGTTTTTT. It specifies CASRDDRDLRTGELFF. The V call is TRBV6-5, the J call TRBJ2-2, with 7 bases lining up with TRBD1. With V trimmed by 6 bases and J by 5 bases, 12 bases remained unmatched. CDR3 length: 16 amino acids. Germline V gene lookup returns CDR1 MNHEY and CDR2 SVGAGI.

The V gene is TRBV7-2, the J gene TRBJ2-1; no reliable D call. CDR3 length: 12 residues. The ends were cut back, 5 bases at V and 4 bases at J, with 6 bases in the middle. CDR1 SGHTA and CDR2 FQGNSA come from the germline V gene. Here the CDR3 DNA reads TGTGCCAGCAGCCCCTCGTACAATGAGCAGTTCTTC. Protein: CASSPSYNEQFF.

The sample holds many counts of this clonotype. The rearrangement joins TRBV27 to TRBJ1-5; 9 bases are shared with TRBD1. V lost 11 bases to trimming and J lost 3 bases; unmatched junction nucleotides: 8. CDR1 MNHEY and CDR2 SMNVEV come from the germline V gene (reference sequence). The CDR3 totals 14 residues. The CDR3 bases are TGTGCCCCCAGACGGGACAGGGCCAATCAGCCCCAGCATTTT. This encodes CAPRRDRANQPQHF.

Worth noting for this clonotype: A read error is possible here, since a much larger clone lies one base away. The V call is TRBV6-2 or TRBV6-3, the J call TRBJ2-3; 9 bases align to TRBD2. The V segment lost 6 bases and the J segment 2 bases; nucleotides outside the gene matches: 12. The CDR3 is 17 amino acids. CDR1 and CDR2 from the germline V gene are MNHEY and SVGEGT. In DNA, the CDR3 is TGTGCCAGCAGATACCGTTCTAGCGGGATTCCCACAGATACGCAGTATTTT. It is translated as CASRYRSSGIPTDTQYF.

This chain connects TRBV4-1 to TRBJ1-4; 10 nucleotides line up with TRBD1. Germline V gives CDR1 MGHRA, CDR2 YSYEKL. After removal of 4 bases from V and 4 bases from J, the junction contained 6 bases not matched to a gene. The CDR3 loop spans 16 amino acids. CDR3 nucleotide sequence: TGCGCCAGCAGCCTCCGGACAGGGGGGTATAATGAAAAACTGTTTTTT. Amino acids: CASSLRTGGYNEKLFF.